This TCR beta chain was profiled in a study of T cells in localized non-small cell lung cancer. Germline V gene lookup returns CDR1 SGHTA and CDR2 FQGNSA. V lost 3 bases and J lost 5, with 13 bases in between. The CDR3 has 14 residues. TCRdb's copy holds only in-frame clones and misses some; the assay was immunoSEQ multiplex PCR. Of 11,000 to 15,000 clones listed, roughly four fifths are singletons. This clone has more than one count but fewer than ten. As yet, its antigen is unknown. Study-level points and caveats: Clonality peaked in uninvolved adjacent lung rather than tumor.

The chain couples TRBV7-2 to TRBJ1-2; TRBD1 might be the D (5 bases). This sequence was found in a female donor at least 60 years old with stage I squamous cell lung carcinoma. The sequences come from peripheral blood, collected before any cancer treatment. The CDR3 here is CASSLSNGAYGYTF. CDR3 coding DNA: TGTGCCAGCAGCTTGTCTAACGGGGCATATGGCTACACCTTC.